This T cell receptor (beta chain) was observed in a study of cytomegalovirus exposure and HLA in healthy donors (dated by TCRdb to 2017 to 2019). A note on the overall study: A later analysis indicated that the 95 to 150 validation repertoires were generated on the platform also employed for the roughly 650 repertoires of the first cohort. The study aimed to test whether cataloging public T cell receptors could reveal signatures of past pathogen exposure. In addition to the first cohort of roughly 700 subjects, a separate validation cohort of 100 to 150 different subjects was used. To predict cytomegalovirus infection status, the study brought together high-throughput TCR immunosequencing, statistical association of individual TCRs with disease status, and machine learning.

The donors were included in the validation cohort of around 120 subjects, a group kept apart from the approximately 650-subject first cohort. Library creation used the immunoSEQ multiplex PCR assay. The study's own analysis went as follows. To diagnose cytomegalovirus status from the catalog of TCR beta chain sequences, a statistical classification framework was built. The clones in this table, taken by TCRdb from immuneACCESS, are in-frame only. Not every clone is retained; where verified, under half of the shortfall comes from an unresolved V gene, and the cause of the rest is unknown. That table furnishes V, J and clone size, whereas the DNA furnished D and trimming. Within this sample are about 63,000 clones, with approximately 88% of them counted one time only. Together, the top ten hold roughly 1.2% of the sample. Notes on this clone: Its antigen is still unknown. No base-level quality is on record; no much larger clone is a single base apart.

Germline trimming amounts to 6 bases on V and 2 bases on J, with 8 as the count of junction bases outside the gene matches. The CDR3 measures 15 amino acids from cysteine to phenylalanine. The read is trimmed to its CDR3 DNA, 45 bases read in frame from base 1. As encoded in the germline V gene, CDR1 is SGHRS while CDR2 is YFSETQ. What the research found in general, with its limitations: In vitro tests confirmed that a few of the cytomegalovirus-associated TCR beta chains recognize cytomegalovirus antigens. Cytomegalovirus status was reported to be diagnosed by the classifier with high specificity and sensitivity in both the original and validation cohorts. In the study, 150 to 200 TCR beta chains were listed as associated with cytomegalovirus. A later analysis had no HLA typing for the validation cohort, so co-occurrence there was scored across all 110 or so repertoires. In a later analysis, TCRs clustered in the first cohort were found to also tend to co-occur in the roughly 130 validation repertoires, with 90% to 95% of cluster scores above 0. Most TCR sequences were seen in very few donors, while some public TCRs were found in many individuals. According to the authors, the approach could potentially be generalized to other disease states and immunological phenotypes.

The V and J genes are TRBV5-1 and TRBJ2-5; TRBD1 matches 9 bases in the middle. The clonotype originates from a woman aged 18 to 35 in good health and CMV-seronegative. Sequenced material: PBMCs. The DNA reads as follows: TGCGCCAGCAACCCGGGACAGGGATTACAAGAGACCCAGTACTTC. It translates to CASNPGQGLQETQYF.